One and the same sample provided the 2 T cell receptor beta chains below, sequenced in a study of tumor-infiltrating lymphocytes in primary liver carcinoma. From roughly 20-30 mg of unsorted bulk tissue, DNA and RNA were co-extracted together. Reverse transcription of roughly 0.5 ug total RNA with a constant-region primer produced TCR beta cDNA. Nested multiplex PCR, run for three rounds with slightly modified ARM-PCR, yielded TCR beta libraries. TRBV1-TRBV30 forward and Cbeta reverse primers drove the first two approximately 10-cycle rounds. TCRdb itself ran the multiplex PCR reads through MiXCR, one entry per CDR3 protein. The sample lists tens of thousands of distinct CDR3 sequences, about three quarters occurring once. Specimen: liver tumor tissue from sampling region 4. Subset specified: tumor region T4, right-lateral pole. Receptors originate from a man aged 40-55 years with primary liver carcinoma and hepatitis B virus infection.

Details on this clonotype: Because it lacks the conserved phenylalanine or tryptophan at the end, this CDR3 is likely a read error. The V gene is TRBV6-5, the J gene TRBJ2-6; TRBD2 matches 12 bases. This CDR3 contains 19 residues. CDR1 is MNHEY, CDR2 SVGAGI, per germline. The CDR3 sequence: CASSSYGTSGYSGVNVLTI. The CDR3, as DNA: TGTGCCAGCAGTTCGTACGGGACTAGCGGGTATTCTGGGGTCAACGTACTGACTATC.

As to this clonotype: One junction end does not reproduce the germline sequence, and a read error may be involved. This chain connects TRBV4-1 to TRBJ2-1, with 11 bases lining up with TRBD2. The germline gives CDR1 MGHRA, CDR2 YSYEKL. The CDR3 consists of 19 residues. The CDR3 reads CDSSQGGLAGGGSYNEQFF. The CDR3 nucleotides read TGCGACAGCAGCCAAGGGGGGCTAGCGGGAGGTGGCTCCTACAATGAGCAGTTCTTC.